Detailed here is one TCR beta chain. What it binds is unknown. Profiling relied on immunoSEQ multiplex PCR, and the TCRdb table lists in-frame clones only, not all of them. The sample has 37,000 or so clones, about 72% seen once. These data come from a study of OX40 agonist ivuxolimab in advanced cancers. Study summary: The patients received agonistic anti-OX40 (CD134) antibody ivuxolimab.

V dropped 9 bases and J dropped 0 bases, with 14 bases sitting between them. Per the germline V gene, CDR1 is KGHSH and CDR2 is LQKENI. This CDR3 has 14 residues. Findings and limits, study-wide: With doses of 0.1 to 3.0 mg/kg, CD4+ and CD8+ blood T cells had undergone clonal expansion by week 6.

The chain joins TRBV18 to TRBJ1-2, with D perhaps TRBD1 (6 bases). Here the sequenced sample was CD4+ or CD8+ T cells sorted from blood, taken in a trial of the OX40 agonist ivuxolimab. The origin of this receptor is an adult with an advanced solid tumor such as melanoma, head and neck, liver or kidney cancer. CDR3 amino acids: CASTRGTTNYGYTF. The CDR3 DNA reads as TGTGCCAGTACCCGTGGGACAACTAACTATGGCTACACCTTC.